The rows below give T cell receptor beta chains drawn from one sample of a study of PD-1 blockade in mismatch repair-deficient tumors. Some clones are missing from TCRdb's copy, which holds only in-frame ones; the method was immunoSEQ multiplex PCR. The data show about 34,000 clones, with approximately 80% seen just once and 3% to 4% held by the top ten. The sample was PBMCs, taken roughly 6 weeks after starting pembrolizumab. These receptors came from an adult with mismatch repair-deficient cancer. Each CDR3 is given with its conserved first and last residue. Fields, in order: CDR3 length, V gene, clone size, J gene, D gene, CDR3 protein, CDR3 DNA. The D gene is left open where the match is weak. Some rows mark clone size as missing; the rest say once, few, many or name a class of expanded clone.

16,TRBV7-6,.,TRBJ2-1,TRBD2,CASSIHSGSAYNEQFF,TGTGCCAGCAGCATTCATAGCGGGAGCGCCTACAATGAGCAGTTCTTC
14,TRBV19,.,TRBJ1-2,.,CASSINSNFYGYTF,TGTGCCAGTAGTATAAATTCGAACTTCTATGGCTACACCTTC
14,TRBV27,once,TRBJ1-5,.,CASSFGGSNQPQHF,TGTGCCAGCAGTTTCGGCGGATCCAATCAGCCCCAGCATTTT
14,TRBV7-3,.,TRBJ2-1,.,CASSLGQPYNEQFF,TGTGCCAGCAGCCTTGGACAGCCCTACAATGAGCAGTTCTTC
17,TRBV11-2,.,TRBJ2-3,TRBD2,CASSLAGGGEATDTQYF,TGTGCCAGCAGCTTAGCGGGAGGGGGGGAGGCTACAGATACGCAGTATTTT
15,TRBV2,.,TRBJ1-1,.,CASSPWTVRDTEAFF,TGTGCCAGCAGCCCGTGGACAGTACGAGATACTGAAGCTTTCTTT
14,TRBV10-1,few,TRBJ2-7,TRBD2,CASSLRGGPYEQYF,TGCGCCAGCAGCCTCCGCGGGGGACCCTACGAGCAGTACTTC
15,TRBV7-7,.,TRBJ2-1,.,CASSSIGANYNEQFF,TGTGCCAGCAGCTCAATCGGAGCAAATTACAATGAGCAGTTCTTC
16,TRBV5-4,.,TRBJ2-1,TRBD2,CASSWGREGVYNEQFF,TGTGCCAGCAGCTGGGGGCGGGAGGGCGTATACAATGAGCAGTTCTTC
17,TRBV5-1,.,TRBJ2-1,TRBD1,CASSLGTGSQRRNEQFF,TGCGCCAGCAGCTTGGGGACAGGGTCCCAGAGGCGGAATGAGCAGTTCTTC
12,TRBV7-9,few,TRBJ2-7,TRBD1,CAIKNTGGEQYF,TGTGCCATTAAAAATACAGGGGGCGAGCAGTACTTC
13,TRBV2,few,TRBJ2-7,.,CASNVPGNFEQYF,TGTGCCAGCAACGTTCCAGGGAATTTCGAGCAGTACTTC
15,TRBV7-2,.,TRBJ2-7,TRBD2,CASSTVAGGPYEQYF,TGTGCCAGCAGCACCGTAGCGGGAGGGCCGTACGAGCAGTACTTC
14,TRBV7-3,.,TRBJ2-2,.,CASSLGWGAGELFF,TGTGCCAGCAGCTTGGGATGGGGCGCCGGGGAGCTGTTTTTT
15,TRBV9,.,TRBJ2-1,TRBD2,CASSTGLAGERGTFF,TGTGCCAGCAGCACCGGACTAGCGGGAGAGAGGGGGACGTTCTTC
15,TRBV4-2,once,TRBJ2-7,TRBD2,CASSQEVAGGGEQYF,TGTGCCAGCAGCCAAGAAGTGGCGGGAGGGGGTGAGCAGTACTTC
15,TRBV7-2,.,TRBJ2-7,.,CASSLEAAGVGEQYF,TGTGCCAGCAGCTTAGAGGCGGCAGGGGTTGGCGAGCAGTACTTC
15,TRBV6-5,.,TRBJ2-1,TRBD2,CASSQLAGRYNEQFF,TGTGCCAGCAGTCAGCTAGCGGGTAGATACAATGAGCAGTTCTTC
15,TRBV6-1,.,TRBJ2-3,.,CASGGLVPSTDTQYF,TGTGCCAGCGGGGGCCTTGTCCCTAGCACAGATACGCAGTATTTT
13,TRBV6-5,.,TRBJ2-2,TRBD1,CASSRQGPGELFF,TGTGCCAGCAGTCGACAGGGCCCCGGGGAGCTGTTTTTT
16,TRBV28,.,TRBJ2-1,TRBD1,CASSPPTGTGYNEQFF,TGTGCCAGCAGTCCCCCAACCGGGACAGGCTACAATGAGCAGTTCTTC
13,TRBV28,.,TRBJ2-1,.,CASSFWQGNEQFF,TGTGCCAGCAGTTTTTGGCAGGGCAATGAGCAGTTCTTC
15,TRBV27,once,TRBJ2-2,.,CASRTGRRSTGELFF,TGTGCCAGCAGAACAGGGCGGCGGAGCACCGGGGAGCTGTTTTTT
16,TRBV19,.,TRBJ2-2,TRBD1,CASSIFGTGNTGELFF,TGTGCCAGTAGTATTTTTGGGACAGGGAACACCGGGGAGCTGTTTTTT
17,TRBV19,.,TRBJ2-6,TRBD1,CASSPRVDRAGANVLTF,TGTGCCAGTAGTCCGCGAGTCGACAGGGCTGGGGCCAACGTCCTGACTTTC
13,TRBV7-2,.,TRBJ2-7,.,CASSSRTAYEQYF,TGTGCCAGCAGTTCACGCACTGCATACGAGCAGTACTTC
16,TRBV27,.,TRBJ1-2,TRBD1,CASSPQRMTGAGGYTF,TGTGCCAGCAGTCCCCAACGTATGACAGGGGCAGGTGGCTACACCTTC
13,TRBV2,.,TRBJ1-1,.,CASSDNPDTEAFF,TGTGCCAGCAGTGATAATCCCGACACTGAAGCTTTCTTT
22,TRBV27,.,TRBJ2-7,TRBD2,CASSKAKTPGGLAGETSYEQYF,TGTGCCAGCAGTAAAGCCAAAACCCCAGGCGGACTAGCGGGAGAAACCTCCTACGAGCAGTACTTC
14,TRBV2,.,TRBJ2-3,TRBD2,CASRGGGSTDTQYF,TGTGCCAGTCGTGGGGGAGGGAGCACAGATACGCAGTATTTT
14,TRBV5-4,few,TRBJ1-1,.,CASSFPGIGSEAFF,TGTGCCAGCAGCTTTCCGGGGATAGGATCTGAAGCTTTCTTT
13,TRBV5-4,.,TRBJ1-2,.,CASSLGSNYGYTF,TGTGCCAGCAGCTTGGGCAGTAACTATGGCTACACCTTC
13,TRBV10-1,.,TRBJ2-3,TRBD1,CASSNRGPDTQYF,TGCGCCAGCAGCAACAGGGGTCCAGATACGCAGTATTTT
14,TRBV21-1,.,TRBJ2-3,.,CASRTSGVTDTQYF,TGTGCCAGCAGGACTAGCGGCGTCACAGATACGCAGTATTTT
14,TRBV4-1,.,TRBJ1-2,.,CASSQSDSNYGYTF,TGCGCCAGCAGCCAGTCGGACAGTAACTATGGCTACACCTTC
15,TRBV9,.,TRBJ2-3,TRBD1,CASSVVGQGADTQYF,TGTGCCAGCAGCGTAGTGGGACAGGGGGCAGATACGCAGTATTTT
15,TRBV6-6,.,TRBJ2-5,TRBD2,CASSRTSGRQETQYF,TGTGCCAGCAGTAGGACTAGCGGGAGGCAAGAGACCCAGTACTTC
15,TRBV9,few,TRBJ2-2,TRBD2,CASSHSGRNTGELFF,TGTGCCAGCTCACATAGCGGGAGGAACACCGGGGAGCTGTTTTTT
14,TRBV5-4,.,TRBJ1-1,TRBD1,CASSLTGGDTEAFF,TGTGCCAGCAGCTTAACAGGGGGGGACACTGAAGCTTTCTTT
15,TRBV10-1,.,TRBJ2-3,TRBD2,CASSTSGGSTDTQYF,TGCGCCAGCAGCACCAGCGGGGGCAGCACAGATACGCAGTATTTT
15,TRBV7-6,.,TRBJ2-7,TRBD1,CASSLEDRPKYEQYF,TGTGCCAGCAGCCTAGAGGACAGGCCTAAATACGAGCAGTACTTC